The 9 T cell receptor beta chains given below trace back to one sample, sequenced in a study of OX40 agonist ivuxolimab in advanced cancers. Assay: immunoSEQ multiplex PCR; the TCRdb copy retains only in-frame clones and omits some. The sample includes about 69,000 clones, 90% of them seen just once. The source was CD4+ or CD8+ T cells sorted from blood, collected in a trial of the OX40 agonist ivuxolimab. All receptors derive from an adult with an advanced solid tumor such as melanoma, head and neck, liver or kidney cancer.

The rearrangement joins TRBV28 to TRBJ2-7; TRBD2 matches at 10 bases. The germline gives CDR1 MDHEN, CDR2 SYDVKM. V lost 2 bases to trimming and J lost 4 bases; unmatched junction nucleotides: 2. This CDR3 is 14 amino acids long. CDR3 sequence: CASSLASGSYEQYF. The CDR3 coding sequence is TGTGCCAGCAGTTTAGCTAGCGGGAGTTACGAGCAGTACTTC. Looking up the rest from reference TRBV28 and TRBJ2-7 gives the full variable domain: DVKVTQSSRYLVKRTGEKVFLECVQDMDHENMFWYRQDPGLGLRLIYFSYDVKMKEKGDIPEGYSVSREKKERFSLILESASTNQTSMYLCASSLASGSYEQYFGPGTRLTVT.

V gene TRBV19 combines with J gene TRBJ2-1, with 8 bases aligning to TRBD2. J lost 7 bases, V lost 2 bases, and 10 bases had no gene match. The germline V gene encodes CDR1 LNHDA and CDR2 SQIVND (reference sequence). This CDR3 has 16 amino acids. CDR3 region: CASSIFPAGAGNEQFF. CDR3 bases: TGTGCCAGTAGTATATTTCCAGCGGGAGCGGGAAATGAGCAGTTCTTC.

V usage is TRBV6-5 and J usage is TRBJ2-2; D call uncertain. V dropped 6 bases and J dropped 6 bases, with 14 bases sitting between them. The CDR3 runs to 14 residues. Germline V gene data show CDR1 as MNHEY and CDR2 as SVGAGI. CDR3 DNA sequence: TGTGCCAGCAGAACTCCGGGCAGTGCCGGGGAGCTGTTTTTT. This encodes CASRTPGSAGELFF.

V is TRBV19 and J is TRBJ1-5; the D is unclear. Deletions cut 6 bases from V and 0 bases from J, with 9 bases between. CDR3 length: 14 amino acids. Germline V gives CDR1 LNHDA, CDR2 SQIVND (reference sequence). The CDR3 loop reads CASSFAASNQPQHF. DNA of the CDR3: TGTGCCAGTAGCTTTGCAGCTAGCAATCAGCCCCAGCATTTT.

J is TRBJ1-1 and V is TRBV7-2; 9 bases line up with TRBD1. Losses at the gene ends were 4 bases for V and 8 bases for J; bases not matched to a gene: 5. The CDR3 extends over 13 amino acids. The germline CDR1 and CDR2 sequences are SGHTA and FQGNSA. CDR3 DNA: TGTGCCAGCAGCTACGGACAGGGGAGGGAAGCTTTCTTT. It is translated as CASSYGQGREAFF.

V is TRBV7-2 and J is TRBJ2-2, with a possible D match to TRBD1 (5 bases). The germline V and J ends were trimmed by 4 bases and 6 bases, with 9 bases remaining between them. The germline V gene has CDR1 SGHTA and CDR2 FQGNSA. The CDR3 loop spans 13 amino acids. Written as DNA, the CDR3 is TGTGCCAGCAGCTCAGGGAATTCCGGGGAGCTGTTTTTT. This sequence encodes CASSSGNSGELFF.

The CDR3 nucleotides are TGCGCCAGCAGCTCAAGGGGGAGGGATTCCTACAATGAGCAGTTCTTC. This codes for CASSSRGRDSYNEQFF. The chain carries TRBV5-1 and TRBJ2-1, with D maybe TRBD2 (7 bases). V was clipped by 3 bases and J by 1 base, with 14 bases between them. The CDR3 totals 16 residues. Germline values: CDR1 SGHRS, CDR2 YFSETQ.

This clone was seen a few times. This rearrangement joins TRBV5-6 to TRBJ2-1, with TRBD1 as a possible D gene (5 bases). Trimming removed 1 base from V and 7 bases from J, with 12 bases in between. CDR1 SGHDT and CDR2 YYEEEE come from the germline V gene. This CDR3 has 14 residues. The CDR3 DNA sequence: TGTGCCAGCAGCTTGTGGGTGGGGCGGAATGAGCAGTTCTTC. It encodes CASSLWVGRNEQFF.

This sequence joins TRBV30 and TRBJ1-4; D gene uncertain. Looked up from germline, CDR1 is GTSNPN and CDR2 is SVGIG (reference sequence). The V end lost 2 bases, the J end lost 8 bases, and 12 bases lay between the germline ends. This CDR3 is built from 13 residues. The CDR3 here is CAWSPQEKEKLFF. As DNA, the CDR3 is TGTGCCTGGAGTCCCCAGGAAAAAGAAAAACTGTTTTTT.